This record covers a single T cell receptor beta chain. Its matching antigen is unknown. A clone one base away is much larger, so this may be a read error. TCRdb redid the calling of the multiplex PCR reads with MiXCR, one entry per CDR3 protein. The top ten hold approximately 1% of the sample, which has roughly 260,000 distinct CDR3 sequences, over 25% seen once. The CDR3 loop spans 14 amino acids. Looked up from germline, CDR1 is SGHVS and CDR2 is FNYEAQ. V lost 1 base and J lost 7; bases outside the gene matches: 6. This sample was taken from a study of breast tumors, draining lymph nodes, adjacent tissues. Regarding the study as a whole: Findings are consistent with lymph node origin and intratumoral expansion of most tumor T cells. Tumor TCR diversity was below lymph nodes but above nontumor tissue. That most tumor T cells come from lymph nodes remained unproven.

Axillary draining lymph nodes of breast cancer patients supplied the node samples. The sample comprised axillary lymph node tissue. This receptor was identified in a female donor with breast cancer. Some clones in this sample may be carry-over from other donors' samples. The chain employs TRBV7-6 and TRBJ2-5, with 7 bases that match TRBD2. The chain's CDR3 is CASSLGGTGGTQYF. DNA of the CDR3: TGTGCCAGCAGCTTAGGAGGGACGGGAGGGACCCAGTACTTC.